This T cell receptor (beta chain) stems from a study of cytomegalovirus exposure and HLA in healthy donors. This clone was observed a handful of times. Its antigen is as yet unknown. General study results and limits: A later analysis found that most CMV-associated TCR beta chains appeared HLA-restricted. In a later analysis, at a false discovery rate of 0.05, some 15,000 TCR beta sequences were associated with HLA alleles.

The PCR made use of 60 Vbeta and 13 Jbeta primers. Authors' data handling: Approximately 11 million of about 80 million unique TCR beta chains were shared, per a later count. Here immunoSEQ multiplex PCR was the method, and the copy in TCRdb shows in-frame clones only, minus some. V, J and clone size are those of that table, while D and trimming were read from the DNA. This sample has about 190,000 clones, with over 60% found just once. The CDR3 loop spans 16 amino acids. CDR1 and CDR2 from the germline V gene are MNHNY and SVGAGI (reference sequence). V lost 2 bases, J lost 0 bases, and 14 bases lay in between.

The chain combines TRBV6-6 with TRBJ2-7, with D possibly matching TRBD1 (6 bases). The sequenced sample was PBMCs. This TCR was recovered from a woman aged 30 to 39 in good health and CMV-seropositive. CDR3 in DNA: TGTGCCAGCAGTTACCACGGACAGAGCAGCTCCTACGAGCAGTACTTC. Its translation is CASSYHGQSSSYEQYF.